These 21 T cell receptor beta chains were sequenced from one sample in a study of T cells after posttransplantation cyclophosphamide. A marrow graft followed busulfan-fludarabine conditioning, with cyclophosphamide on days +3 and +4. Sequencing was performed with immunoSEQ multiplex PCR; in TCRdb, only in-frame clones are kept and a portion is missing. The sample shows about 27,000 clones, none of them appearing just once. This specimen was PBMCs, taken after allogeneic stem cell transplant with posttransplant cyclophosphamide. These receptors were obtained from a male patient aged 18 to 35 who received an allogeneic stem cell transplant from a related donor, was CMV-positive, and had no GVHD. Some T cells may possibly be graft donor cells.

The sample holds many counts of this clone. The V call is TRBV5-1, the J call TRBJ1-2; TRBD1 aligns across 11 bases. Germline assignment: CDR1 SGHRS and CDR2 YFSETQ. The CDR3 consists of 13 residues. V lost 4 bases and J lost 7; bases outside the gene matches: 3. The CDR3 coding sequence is TGCGCCAGCAGCCCGGGGACAGGGGGTGGCTACACCTTC. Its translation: CASSPGTGGGYTF.

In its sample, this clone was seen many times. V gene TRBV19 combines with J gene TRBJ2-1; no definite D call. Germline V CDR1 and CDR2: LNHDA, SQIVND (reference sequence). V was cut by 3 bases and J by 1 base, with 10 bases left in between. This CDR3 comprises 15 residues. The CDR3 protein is CASSISSYSYNEQFF. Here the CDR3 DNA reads TGTGCCAGTAGTATTTCGTCTTATTCCTACAATGAGCAGTTCTTC. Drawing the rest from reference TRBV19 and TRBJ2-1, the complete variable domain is DGGITQSPKYLFRKEGQNVTLSCEQNLNHDAMYWYRQDPGQGLRLIYYSQIVNDFQKGDIAEGYSVSREKKESFPLTVTSAQKNPTAFYLCASSISSYSYNEQFFGPGTRLTVL.

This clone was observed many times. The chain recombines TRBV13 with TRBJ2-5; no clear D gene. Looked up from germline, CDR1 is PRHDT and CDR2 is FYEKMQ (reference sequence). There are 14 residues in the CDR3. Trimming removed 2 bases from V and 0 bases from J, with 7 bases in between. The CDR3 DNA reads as TGTGCCAGCAGCTTATACATGTACCAAGAGACCCAGTACTTC. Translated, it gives CASSLYMYQETQYF.

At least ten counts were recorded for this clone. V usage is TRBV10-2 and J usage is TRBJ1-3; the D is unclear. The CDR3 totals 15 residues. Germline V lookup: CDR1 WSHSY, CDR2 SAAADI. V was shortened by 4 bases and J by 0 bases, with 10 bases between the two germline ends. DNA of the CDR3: TGCGCCAGCAGTGGCCAGGCAAGCTCTGGAAACACCATATATTTT. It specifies CASSGQASSGNTIYF.

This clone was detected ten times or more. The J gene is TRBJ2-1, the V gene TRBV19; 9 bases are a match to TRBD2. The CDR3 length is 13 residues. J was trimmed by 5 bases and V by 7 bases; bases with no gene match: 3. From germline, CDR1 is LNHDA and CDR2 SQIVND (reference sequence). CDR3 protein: CASTSGTHNEQFF. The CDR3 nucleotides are TGTGCCAGTACTAGCGGGACCCACAATGAGCAGTTCTTC.

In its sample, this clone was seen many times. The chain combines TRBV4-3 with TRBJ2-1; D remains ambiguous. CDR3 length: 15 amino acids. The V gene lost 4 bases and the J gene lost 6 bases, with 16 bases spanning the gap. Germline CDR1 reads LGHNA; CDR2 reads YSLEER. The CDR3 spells CASSPGGAYTNEQFF. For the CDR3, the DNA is TGCGCCAGCAGCCCCGGCGGAGCCTATACCAATGAGCAGTTCTTC.

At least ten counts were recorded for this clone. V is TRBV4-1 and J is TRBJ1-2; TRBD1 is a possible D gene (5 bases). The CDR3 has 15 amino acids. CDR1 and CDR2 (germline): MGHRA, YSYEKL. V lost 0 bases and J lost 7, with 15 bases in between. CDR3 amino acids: CASSQETASWGGYTF. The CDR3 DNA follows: TGCGCCAGCAGCCAAGAGACAGCCTCCTGGGGTGGCTACACCTTC.

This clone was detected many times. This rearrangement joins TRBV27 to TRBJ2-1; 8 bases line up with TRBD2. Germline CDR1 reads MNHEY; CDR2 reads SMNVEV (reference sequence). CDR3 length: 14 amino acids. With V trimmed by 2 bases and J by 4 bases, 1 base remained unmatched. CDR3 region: CASSLIAGYNEQFF. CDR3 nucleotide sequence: TGTGCCAGCAGTTTAATAGCGGGGTACAATGAGCAGTTCTTC.

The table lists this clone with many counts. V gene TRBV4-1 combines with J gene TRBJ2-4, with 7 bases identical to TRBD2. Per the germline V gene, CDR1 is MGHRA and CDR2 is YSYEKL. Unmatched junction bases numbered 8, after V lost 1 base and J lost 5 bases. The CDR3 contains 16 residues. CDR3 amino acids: CASSQGESGVENIQYF. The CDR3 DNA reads TGCGCCAGCAGCCAAGGCGAGAGCGGGGTGGAAAACATTCAGTACTTC.

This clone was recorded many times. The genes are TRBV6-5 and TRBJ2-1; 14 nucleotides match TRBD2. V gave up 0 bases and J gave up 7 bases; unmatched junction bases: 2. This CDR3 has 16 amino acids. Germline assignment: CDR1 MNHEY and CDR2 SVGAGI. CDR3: CASSYSGTSGSNEQFF. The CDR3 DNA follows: TGTGCCAGCAGTTACTCCGGGACTAGCGGGAGTAATGAGCAGTTCTTC.

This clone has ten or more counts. The CDR3, as DNA: TGCGCCAGCAGCCAACGCAACAGGGAACAGCCCCAGCATTTT. Translating gives CASSQRNREQPQHF. V and J are TRBV4-1 and TRBJ1-5, with a tentative D call TRBD1 (6 bases). Trimming cost V 2 bases and J 7 bases, with 12 bases left between them. Germline CDR1 MGHRA, CDR2 YSYEKL. The CDR3 loop spans 14 amino acids.

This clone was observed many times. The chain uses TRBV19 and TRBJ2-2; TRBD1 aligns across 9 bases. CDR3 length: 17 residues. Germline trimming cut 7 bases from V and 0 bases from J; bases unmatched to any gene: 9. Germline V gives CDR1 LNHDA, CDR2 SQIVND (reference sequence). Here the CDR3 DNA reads TGTGCCAGTAATTCCAACAGGGGGCTAGCGAACACCGGGGAGCTGTTTTTT. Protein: CASNSNRGLANTGELFF.

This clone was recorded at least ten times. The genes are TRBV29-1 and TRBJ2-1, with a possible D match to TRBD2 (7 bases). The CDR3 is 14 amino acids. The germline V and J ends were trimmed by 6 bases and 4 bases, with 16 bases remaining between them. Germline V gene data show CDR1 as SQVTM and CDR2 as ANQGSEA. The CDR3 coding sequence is TGCAGCGTAGGGAGGGGGGGCTCGTACAATGAGCAGTTCTTC. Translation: CSVGRGGSYNEQFF.

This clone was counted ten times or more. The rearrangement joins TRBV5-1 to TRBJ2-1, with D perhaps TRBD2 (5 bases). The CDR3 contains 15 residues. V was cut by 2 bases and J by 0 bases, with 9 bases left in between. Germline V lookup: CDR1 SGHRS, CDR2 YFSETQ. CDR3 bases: TGCGCCAGCAGCTTAGTGGGGAGCTCCTACAATGAGCAGTTCTTC. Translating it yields CASSLVGSSYNEQFF.

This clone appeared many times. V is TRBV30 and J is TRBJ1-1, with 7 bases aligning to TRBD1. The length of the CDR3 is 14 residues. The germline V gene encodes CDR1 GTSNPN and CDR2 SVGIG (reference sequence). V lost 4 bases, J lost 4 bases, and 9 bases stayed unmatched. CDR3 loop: CAWMRGQGGTEAFF. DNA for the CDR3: TGTGCCTGGATGAGGGGGCAAGGGGGCACTGAAGCTTTCTTT.

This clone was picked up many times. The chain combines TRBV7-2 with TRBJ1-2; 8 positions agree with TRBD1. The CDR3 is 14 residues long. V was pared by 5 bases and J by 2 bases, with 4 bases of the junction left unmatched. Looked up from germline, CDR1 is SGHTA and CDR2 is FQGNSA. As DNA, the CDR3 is TGTGCCAGCAGCCGGGACAGGATGAACTATGGCTACACCTTC. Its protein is CASSRDRMNYGYTF. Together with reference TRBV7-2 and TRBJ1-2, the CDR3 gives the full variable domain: GAGVSQSPSNKVTEKGKDVELRCDPISGHTALYWYRQSLGQGLEFLIYFQGNSAPDKSGLPSDRFSAERTGGSVSTLTIQRTQQEDSAVYLCASSRDRMNYGYTFGSGTRLTVV.

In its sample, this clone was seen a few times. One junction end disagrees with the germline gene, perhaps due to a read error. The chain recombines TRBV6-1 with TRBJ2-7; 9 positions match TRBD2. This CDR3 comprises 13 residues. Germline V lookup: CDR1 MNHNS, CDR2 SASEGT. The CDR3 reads CASGEGLAREQYF. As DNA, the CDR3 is TGTGCCAGCGGTGAAGGACTAGCGAGGGAGCAGTACTTC.

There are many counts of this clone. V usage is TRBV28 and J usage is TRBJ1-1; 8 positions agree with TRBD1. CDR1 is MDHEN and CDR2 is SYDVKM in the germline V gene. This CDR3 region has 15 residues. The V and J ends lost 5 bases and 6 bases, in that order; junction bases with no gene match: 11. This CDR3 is CASSPDREIVSEAFF. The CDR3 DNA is TGTGCCAGCAGTCCGGACAGGGAGATTGTTTCTGAAGCTTTCTTT.

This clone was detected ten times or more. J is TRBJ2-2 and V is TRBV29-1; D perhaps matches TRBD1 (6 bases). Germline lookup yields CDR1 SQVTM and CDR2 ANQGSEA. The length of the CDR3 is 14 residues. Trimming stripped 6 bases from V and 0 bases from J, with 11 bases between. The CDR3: CSVWDTTNTGELFF. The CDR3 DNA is TGCAGCGTCTGGGACACAACGAACACCGGGGAGCTGTTTTTT.

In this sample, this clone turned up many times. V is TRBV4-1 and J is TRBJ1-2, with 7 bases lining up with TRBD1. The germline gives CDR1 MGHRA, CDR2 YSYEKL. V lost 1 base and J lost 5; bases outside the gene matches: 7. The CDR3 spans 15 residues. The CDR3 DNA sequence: TGCGCCAGCAGCCAAGTTAGGTCAGGGGGGTATGGCTACACCTTC. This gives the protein CASSQVRSGGYGYTF.

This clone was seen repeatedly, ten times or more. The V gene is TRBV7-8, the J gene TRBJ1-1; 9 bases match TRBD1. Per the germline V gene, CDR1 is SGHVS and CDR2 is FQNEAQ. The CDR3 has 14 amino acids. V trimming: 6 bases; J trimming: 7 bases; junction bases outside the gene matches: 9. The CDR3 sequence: CASSSTGGASEAFF. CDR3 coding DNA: TGTGCCAGCAGTTCCACAGGGGGCGCAAGTGAAGCTTTCTTT.